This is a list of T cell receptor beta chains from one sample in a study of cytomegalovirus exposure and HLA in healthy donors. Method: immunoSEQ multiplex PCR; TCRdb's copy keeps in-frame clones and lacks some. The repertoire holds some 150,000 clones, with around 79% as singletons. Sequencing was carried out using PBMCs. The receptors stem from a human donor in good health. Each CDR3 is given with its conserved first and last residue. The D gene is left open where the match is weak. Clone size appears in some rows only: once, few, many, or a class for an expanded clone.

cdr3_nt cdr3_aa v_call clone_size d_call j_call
TGTGCCAGCAGCCGCGGTTATAGCAATCAGCCCCAGCATTTT CASSRGYSNQPQHF TRBV9 . . TRBJ1-5
TGTGCCAGCAGCTTGGGTGTCCCCGGGTCGCTCTACCAAGAGACCCAGTACTTC CASSLGVPGSLYQETQYF TRBV5-7 . . TRBJ2-5
TGTGCCAGCAGTGCGGGGGAGCAGTACTTC CASSAGEQYF TRBV25-1 . . TRBJ2-7
TGTGCCAGCAGCCTAGAGGAGGCTAATTCACCCCTCCACTTT CASSLEEANSPLHF TRBV5-6 . . TRBJ1-6
TGTGCCAGCAGCCCCGGGACTAGCCCCGAGCAGTACTTC CASSPGTSPEQYF TRBV11-2 . TRBD2 TRBJ2-7
TGTGCCAGTAGTACCCTTCCTACAGGCCCGAACACCGGGGAGCTGTTTTTT CASSTLPTGPNTGELFF TRBV19 . . TRBJ2-2
TGCAGCGTGGTTGGACAGTACCGAAACACCATATATTTT CSVVGQYRNTIYF TRBV29-1 . . TRBJ1-3
TGTGCCAGCAGCTTAGACAGAACTGGCGAGCAGTACTTC CASSLDRTGEQYF TRBV7-2 . . TRBJ2-7
TGTGCCAGTAGTCCGGAGGACAGGTCTTATAATTCACCCCTCCACTTT CASSPEDRSYNSPLHF TRBV19 . TRBD1 TRBJ1-6
TGTGCCAGCAGTTACTCGCGGGGGGTTGGCTATGGCTACACCTTC CASSYSRGVGYGYTF TRBV6-5 . . TRBJ1-2
TGTGCCATCAGTGAGTCATATTCTACAGGGGTTAACACTGAAGCTTTCTTT CAISESYSTGVNTEAFF TRBV10-3 . TRBD1 TRBJ1-1
TGTGCCAGCAGCTTAGTTAGGACTAGCGACTACGAGCAGTACTTC CASSLVRTSDYEQYF TRBV11-2 . TRBD2 TRBJ2-7
TGCGCCAGCAGCCAGGGACAGGGGAATCAGCCCCAGCATTTT CASSQGQGNQPQHF TRBV4-3 . TRBD1 TRBJ1-5
TGTGCCAGCAGCAAAGAAGAGGAGGGGATGTGGAATCAGCCCCAGCATTTT CASSKEEEGMWNQPQHF TRBV21-1 . . TRBJ1-5
TGTGCCAGCAGCTTCGGATTGGGACTAGCGGCCACCAATGAGCAGTTCTTC CASSFGLGLAATNEQFF TRBV11-3 . TRBD2 TRBJ2-1
TGCAGCGTCACTTATACCGGGACTAGCGGGAGTCGGTCCTACAATGAGCAGTTCTTC CSVTYTGTSGSRSYNEQFF TRBV29-1 once TRBD2 TRBJ2-1
TGTGCCAGCAGCCCTCTCGCCAGCTCCTACAATGAGCAGTTCTTC CASSPLASSYNEQFF TRBV7-6 . . TRBJ2-1
TGCGCCAGCAGCTTAGTCGGTTTCGCAACTAATGAAAAACTGTTTTTT CASSLVGFATNEKLFF TRBV5-1 . . TRBJ1-4
TGTGCCAGCAGATTGGAGCGTTCTAGGGAGACCCAGTACTTC CASRLERSRETQYF TRBV27 . . TRBJ2-5
TGTGCCAGTAGTAGCGGTATTAATAGCAATCAGCCCCAGCATTTT CASSSGINSNQPQHF TRBV19 . . TRBJ1-5
TGTGCCAGCAGTGATTCCGGGACAGGCTCCTACAATGAGCAGTTCTTC CASSDSGTGSYNEQFF TRBV25-1 . TRBD1 TRBJ2-1
TGTGCCAGCAGCAAAACGGAGGGAACTAATGAAAAACTGTTTTTT CASSKTEGTNEKLFF TRBV7-2 . . TRBJ1-4
TGTGCCAGCAGTCCGACTGGACACAAAGAGACCCAGTACTTC CASSPTGHKETQYF TRBV27 . . TRBJ2-5
TGTGCCAGCTCACAGACGGGGGGACCTGGGGCCAACGTCCTGACTTTC CASSQTGGPGANVLTF TRBV18 . TRBD2 TRBJ2-6
TGTGCCACCAGGAAGAGCTCCTATAATTCACCCCTCCACTTT CATRKSSYNSPLHF TRBV15 . . TRBJ1-6
TGTGCCAGCAGCTTATCGGTGGAGACAGGGAAGAATGGCTACACCTTC CASSLSVETGKNGYTF TRBV7-3 . TRBD1 TRBJ1-2
TGTGCCAGCAGTTTGCCAGGGGGGAACACTGAAGCTTTCTTT CASSLPGGNTEAFF TRBV27 . TRBD1 TRBJ1-1
TGTGCCAGCAGCAAAAGACAGGGGAGTGGAGAGCAGTACTTC CASSKRQGSGEQYF TRBV13 . TRBD1 TRBJ2-7
TGTGCCAGCAGAGGGACTGTTGATGAAAAACTGTTTTTT CASRGTVDEKLFF TRBV9 . . TRBJ1-4
TGTGCCTGGAGTCACAGGAACACCGGGGAGCTGTTTTTT CAWSHRNTGELFF TRBV30 few . TRBJ2-2
TGTGCCAGCAGCCACGGACTAGCGGGAGACACCGGGGAGCTGTTTTTT CASSHGLAGDTGELFF TRBV7-9 . TRBD2 TRBJ2-2
TGCGCCAGCAGGCACCCGGGACTAGTGGGCGGGGAGCTGTTTTTT CASRHPGLVGGELFF TRBV5-1 . TRBD2 TRBJ2-2
TGTGCCAGCAGTTCTACTGGACAGGCGTACAATGAGCAGTTCTTC CASSSTGQAYNEQFF TRBV11-2 . TRBD1 TRBJ2-1
TGCGCCAGCAGACGTCCCGGGACAGGGGATGAAGCTTTCTTT CASRRPGTGDEAFF TRBV5-1 . TRBD1 TRBJ1-1
TGTGCCAGCAGTTGGAGTACCCGGGTTAGCACAGATACGCAGTATTTT CASSWSTRVSTDTQYF TRBV28 . . TRBJ2-3
TGTGCCAGCAGCCCTAAGACAGTTTCCTACAATGAGCAGTTCTTC CASSPKTVSYNEQFF TRBV6-5 once . TRBJ2-1
TGCGCCAGCAGCCCGACGGGGGTGACCTACGAGCAGTACTTC CASSPTGVTYEQYF TRBV4-1 . . TRBJ2-7
TGTGCCAGCAGTGAACTGACAGGGGCCTACAATGAGCAGTTCTTC CASSELTGAYNEQFF TRBV6-1 . TRBD1 TRBJ2-1
TGTGCCAGCAGCTGGGCCCCCGCCTACGAGCAGTACTTC CASSWAPAYEQYF TRBV27 . . TRBJ2-7
TGTGCCAGCAGTCAGGAGGCAGGAGGGGCCAGCGGGGAGCTGTTTTTT CASSQEAGGASGELFF TRBV5-8 . . TRBJ2-2
TGTGCCAGCAGTGAATTAGGGGGCGCGGATGGCTACCCCTTC CASSELGGADGYPF TRBV25-1 . TRBD1 TRBJ1-2
TGTGCCAGTAGTGCACACAGGGACCTATTTGAAGCTTTCTTT CASSAHRDLFEAFF TRBV19 . . TRBJ1-1
TGTGCCAGCAGTGAATCGTCTAGACAGACCTACAATGAGCAGTTCTTC CASSESSRQTYNEQFF TRBV25-1 . . TRBJ2-1
TGTGCCAGCAGTGAAGTAGGGGACGAGCAGTACTTC CASSEVGDEQYF TRBV6-1 few . TRBJ2-7
TGTGCCAGTAGTATGACAGGGGCCGGTCAGCCCCAGCATTTT CASSMTGAGQPQHF TRBV19 . TRBD1 TRBJ1-5